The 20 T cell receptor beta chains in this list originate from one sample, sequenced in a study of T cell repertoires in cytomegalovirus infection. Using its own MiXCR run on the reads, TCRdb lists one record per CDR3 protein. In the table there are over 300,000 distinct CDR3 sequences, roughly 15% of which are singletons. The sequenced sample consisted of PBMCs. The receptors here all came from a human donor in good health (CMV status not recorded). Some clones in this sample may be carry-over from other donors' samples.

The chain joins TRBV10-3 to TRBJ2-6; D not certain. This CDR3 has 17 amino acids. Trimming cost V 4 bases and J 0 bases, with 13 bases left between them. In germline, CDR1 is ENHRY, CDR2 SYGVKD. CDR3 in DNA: TGTGCCATCAGTGGGCCCCTACAGTACTCTGGGGCCAACGTCCTGACTTTC. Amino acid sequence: CAISGPLQYSGANVLTF.

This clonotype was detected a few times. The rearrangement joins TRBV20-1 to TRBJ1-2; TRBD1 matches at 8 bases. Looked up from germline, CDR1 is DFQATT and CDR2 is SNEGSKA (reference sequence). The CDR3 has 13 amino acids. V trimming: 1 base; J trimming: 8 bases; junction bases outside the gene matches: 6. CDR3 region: CSARAWTGRGYTF. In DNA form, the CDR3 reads TGCAGTGCTAGAGCCTGGACAGGGCGAGGCTACACCTTC.

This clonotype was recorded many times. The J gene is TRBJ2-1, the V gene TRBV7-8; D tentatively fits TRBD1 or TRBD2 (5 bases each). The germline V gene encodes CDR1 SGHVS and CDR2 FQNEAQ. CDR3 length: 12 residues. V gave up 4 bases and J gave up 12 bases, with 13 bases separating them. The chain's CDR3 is CASSSYLGGQFF. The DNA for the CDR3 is TGTGCCAGCAGCTCCTACCTTGGGGGGCAGTTCTTC.

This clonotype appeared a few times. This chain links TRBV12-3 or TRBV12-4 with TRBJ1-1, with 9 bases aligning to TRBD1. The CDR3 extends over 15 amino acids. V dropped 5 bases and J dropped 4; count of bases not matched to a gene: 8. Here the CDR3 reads CASSNTGGGGTEAFF. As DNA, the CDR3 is TGTGCCAGCAGTAATACAGGGGGCGGCGGCACTGAAGCTTTCTTT.

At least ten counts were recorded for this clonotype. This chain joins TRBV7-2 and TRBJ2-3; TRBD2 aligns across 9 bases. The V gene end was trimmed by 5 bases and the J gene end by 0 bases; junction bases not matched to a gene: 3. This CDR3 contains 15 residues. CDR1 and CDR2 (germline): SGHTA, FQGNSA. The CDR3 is CASSPSGVSTDTQYF. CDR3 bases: TGTGCCAGCAGCCCTAGCGGGGTGAGCACAGATACGCAGTATTTT.

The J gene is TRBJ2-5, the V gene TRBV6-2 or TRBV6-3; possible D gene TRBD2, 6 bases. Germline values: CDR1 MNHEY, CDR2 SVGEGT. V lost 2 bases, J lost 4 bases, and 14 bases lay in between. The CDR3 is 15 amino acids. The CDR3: CASSYGGSGSETQYF. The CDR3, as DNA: TGTGCCAGCAGTTACGGGGGGTCGGGGTCAGAGACCCAGTACTTC.

CDR3 protein: CASSAAGRGREKLFF. The CDR3 DNA sequence: TGTGCCAGCAGTGCCGCGGGGCGGGGTCGTGAAAAACTGTTTTTT. The chain couples TRBV2 to TRBJ1-4; weak D call: TRBD1 (5 bases). Germline lookup yields CDR1 SNHLY and CDR2 FYNNEI. This CDR3 contains 15 residues. The V gene lost 4 bases and the J gene lost 7 bases, with 16 bases spanning the gap.

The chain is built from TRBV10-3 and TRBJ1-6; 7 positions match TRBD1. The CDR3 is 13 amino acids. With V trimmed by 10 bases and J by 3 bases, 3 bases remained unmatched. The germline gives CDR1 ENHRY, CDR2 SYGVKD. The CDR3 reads CASRDSYNSPLHF. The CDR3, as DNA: TGTGCCAGCCGGGACAGCTATAATTCACCCCTCCACTTT.

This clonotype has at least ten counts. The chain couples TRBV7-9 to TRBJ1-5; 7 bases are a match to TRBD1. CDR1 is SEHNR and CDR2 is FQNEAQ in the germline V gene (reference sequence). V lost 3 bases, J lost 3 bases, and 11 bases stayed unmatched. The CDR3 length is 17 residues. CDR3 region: CASSFTTGKGNNQPQHF. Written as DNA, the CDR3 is TGTGCCAGCAGCTTTACGACAGGGAAAGGCAACAATCAGCCCCAGCATTTT.

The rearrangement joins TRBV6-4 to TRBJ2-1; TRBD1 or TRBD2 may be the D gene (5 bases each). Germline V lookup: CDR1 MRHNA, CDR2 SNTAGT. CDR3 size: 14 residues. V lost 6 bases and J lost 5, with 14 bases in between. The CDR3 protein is CASRRDQTNNEQFF. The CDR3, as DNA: TGTGCCAGCAGACGGGACCAAACGAACAATGAGCAGTTCTTC.

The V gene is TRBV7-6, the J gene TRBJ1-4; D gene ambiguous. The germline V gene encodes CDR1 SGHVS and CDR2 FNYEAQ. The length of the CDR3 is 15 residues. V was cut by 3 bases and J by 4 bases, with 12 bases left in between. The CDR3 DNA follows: TGTGCCAGCAGCTTCCTTGGTGGACTTAATGAAAAACTGTTTTTT. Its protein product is CASSFLGGLNEKLFF.

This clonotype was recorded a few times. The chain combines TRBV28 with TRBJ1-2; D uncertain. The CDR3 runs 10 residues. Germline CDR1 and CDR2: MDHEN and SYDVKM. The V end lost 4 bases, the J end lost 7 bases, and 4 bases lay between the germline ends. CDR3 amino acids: CASSSLGYTF. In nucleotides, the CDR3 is TGTGCCAGCAGTTCCCTTGGCTACACCTTC.

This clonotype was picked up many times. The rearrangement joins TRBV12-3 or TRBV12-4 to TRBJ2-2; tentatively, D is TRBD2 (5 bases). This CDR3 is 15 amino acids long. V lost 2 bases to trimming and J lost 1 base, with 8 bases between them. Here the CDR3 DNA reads TGTGCCAGCAGTTTATCGGCGGGGAACACCGGGGAGCTGTTTTTT. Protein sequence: CASSLSAGNTGELFF.

CDR3 sequence (DNA): TGTGCCAGCAGTGCTCTAGAGACAGATACGCAGTATTTT. Translation gives CASSALETDTQYF. The chain recombines TRBV2 with TRBJ2-3; D unclear. Trimming pared 4 bases from V and 3 bases from J, leaving 8 bases between. This CDR3 is 13 amino acids long. Germline V gene sequence: CDR1 SNHLY, CDR2 FYNNEI.

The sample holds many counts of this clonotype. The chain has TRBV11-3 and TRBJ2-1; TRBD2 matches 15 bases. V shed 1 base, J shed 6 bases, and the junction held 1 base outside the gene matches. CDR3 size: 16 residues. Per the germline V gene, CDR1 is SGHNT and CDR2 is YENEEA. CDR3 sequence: CASSLGTSGGANEQFF. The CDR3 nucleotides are TGTGCCAGCAGCTTAGGGACTAGCGGGGGGGCCAATGAGCAGTTCTTC. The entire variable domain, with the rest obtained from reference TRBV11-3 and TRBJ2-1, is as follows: EAGVVQSPRYKIIEKKQPVAFWCNPISGHNTLYWYLQNLGQGPELLIRYENEEAVDDSQLPKDRFSAERLKGVDSTLKIQPAELGDSAVYLCASSLGTSGGANEQFFGPGTRLTVL.

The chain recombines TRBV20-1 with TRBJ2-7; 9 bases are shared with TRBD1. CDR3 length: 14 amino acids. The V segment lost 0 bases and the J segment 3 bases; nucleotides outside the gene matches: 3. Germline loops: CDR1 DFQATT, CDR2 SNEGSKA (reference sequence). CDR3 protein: CSARDAGQGYEQYF. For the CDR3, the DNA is TGCAGTGCTAGAGACGCGGGACAGGGCTACGAGCAGTACTTC.

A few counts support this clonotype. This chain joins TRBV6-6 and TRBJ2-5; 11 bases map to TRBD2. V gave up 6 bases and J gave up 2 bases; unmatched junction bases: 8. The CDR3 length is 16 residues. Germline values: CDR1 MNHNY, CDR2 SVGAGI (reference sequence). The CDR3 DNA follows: TGTGCCAGCAGCAACGGGTTAGCGGGGGGGCAAGAGACCCAGTACTTC. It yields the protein CASSNGLAGGQETQYF.

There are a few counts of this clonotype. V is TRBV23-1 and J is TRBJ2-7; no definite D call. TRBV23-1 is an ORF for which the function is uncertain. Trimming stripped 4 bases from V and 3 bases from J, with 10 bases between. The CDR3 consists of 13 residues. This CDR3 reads CASSRVQVYEQYF. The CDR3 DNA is TGCGCCAGCAGTCGTGTTCAGGTCTACGAGCAGTACTTC.

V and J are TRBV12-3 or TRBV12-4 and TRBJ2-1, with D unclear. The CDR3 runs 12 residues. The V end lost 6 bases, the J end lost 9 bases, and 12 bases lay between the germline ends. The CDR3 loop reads CASRDASFEQFF. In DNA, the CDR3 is TGTGCCAGCAGGGACGCGAGCTTTGAGCAGTTCTTC.

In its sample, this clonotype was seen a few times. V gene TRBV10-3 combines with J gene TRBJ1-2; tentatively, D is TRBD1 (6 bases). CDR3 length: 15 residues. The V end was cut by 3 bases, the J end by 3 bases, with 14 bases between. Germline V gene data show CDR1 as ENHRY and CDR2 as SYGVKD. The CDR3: CAISDEGGNDYGYTF. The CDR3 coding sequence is TGTGCCATCAGTGACGAAGGGGGGAACGACTATGGCTACACCTTC.